Listed below are T cell receptor beta chains from one sample, sequenced in a study of blood T cell repertoires in COVID-19. Some clones are missing from TCRdb's copy, which holds only in-frame ones; the method was immunoSEQ multiplex PCR. Of tens of thousands of clones in the sample, 80% to 90% were seen once. What was sequenced was peripheral blood. All receptors come from a woman aged 45-65 years with active COVID-19. The CDR3 runs from the conserved cysteine through the conserved F or W. The D gene is left open where the match is weak. The listing skips clone size in some rows; elsewhere it reads once, few, many or a size class.

TRBJ1-1 | - | TRBV11-2 | - | CASSAIQGPNTEAFF | TGTGCCAGCAGCGCAATACAGGGTCCAAACACTGAAGCTTTCTTT
TRBJ2-7 | - | TRBV6-5 | - | CASSSLRDEQYF | TGTGCCAGCAGTTCCCTGCGGGACGAGCAGTACTTC
TRBJ2-3 | - | TRBV6-5 | - | CASSPSPGFTDTQYF | TGTGCCAGCAGTCCCTCCCCGGGTTTCACAGATACGCAGTATTTT
TRBJ2-2 | - | TRBV9 | - | CASSGRVVTGELFF | TGTGCCAGCAGTGGCAGGGTCGTCACCGGGGAGCTGTTTTTT
TRBJ1-2 | - | TRBV2 | - | CASNQGRRLANYGYTF | TGTGCCAGCAACCAGGGCAGACGACTCGCTAACTATGGCTACACCTTC
TRBJ2-2 | once | TRBV27 | - | CASRRKNTGELFF | TGTGCCAGCAGGCGGAAGAACACCGGGGAGCTGTTTTTT
TRBJ2-7 | - | TRBV3-1/TRBV3-2 | - | CASSQRSQWSYEQYF | TGTGCCAGCAGCCAAAGGAGCCAATGGTCCTACGAGCAGTACTTC
TRBJ1-1 | - | TRBV7-9 | TRBD1 | CASSSYRGLTDMNTEAFF | TGTGCCAGCAGTTCCTACAGGGGGCTGACTGACATGAACACTGAAGCTTTCTTT
TRBJ2-7 | - | TRBV2 | TRBD1 | CASKGQEISYEQYF | TGTGCCAGCAAGGGACAGGAAATCTCCTACGAGCAGTACTTC
TRBJ2-4 | - | TRBV20-1 | - | CSASPGAKNIQYF | TGCAGTGCTAGTCCGGGGGCCAAAAACATTCAGTACTTC
TRBJ2-7 | - | TRBV19 | - | CATMGQGYYEQYF | TGTGCCACCATGGGCCAGGGGTACTACGAGCAGTACTTC
TRBJ2-1 | - | TRBV11-2 | TRBD2 | CASSSTSGSYNEQFF | TGTGCCAGCAGCTCGACTAGCGGGAGCTACAATGAGCAGTTCTTC
TRBJ2-3 | once | TRBV3-1/TRBV3-2 | TRBD2 | CASSPPLAGGIDTQYF | TGTGCCAGCAGCCCTCCCCTAGCGGGAGGTATAGATACGCAGTATTTT
TRBJ1-4 | - | TRBV2 | TRBD1 | CASSTAGTENEKLFF | TGTGCCAGCAGTACCGCCGGGACAGAGAATGAAAAACTGTTTTTT
TRBJ2-1 | once | TRBV4-1 | TRBD1 | CASSRGAGTDYNEQFF | TGCGCCAGCAGCCGAGGAGCCGGGACAGACTACAATGAGCAGTTCTTC
TRBJ2-5 | - | TRBV5-5 | - | CASSLGATGLGIETQYF | TGTGCCAGCAGCTTGGGCGCAACAGGGCTCGGGATTGAGACCCAGTACTTC
TRBJ2-7 | - | TRBV15 | TRBD2 | CATSRDPPAGVSYEQYF | TGTGCCACCAGCAGAGATCCCCCAGCGGGAGTTTCTTACGAGCAGTACTTC
TRBJ1-1 | - | TRBV7-3 | - | CASSLNSGGSTEAFF | TGTGCCAGCAGCTTAAACTCCGGGGGTAGCACTGAAGCTTTCTTT
TRBJ1-5 | - | TRBV10-2 | - | CASTGTWNQPQHF | TGCGCCAGCACTGGGACTTGGAATCAGCCCCAACATTTT
TRBJ2-3 | - | TRBV19 | TRBD1 | CASTVQGKDTDTQYF | TGTGCCAGTACCGTACAGGGGAAGGACACAGATACGCAGTATTTT
TRBJ1-2 | - | TRBV7-9 | - | CASSLGGVQGKNHHGYTF | TGTGCCAGCAGCTTAGGCGGTGTTCAGGGGAAGAATCACCATGGCTACACCTTC
TRBJ2-5 | once | TRBV24-1 | - | CATSGTSQETQYF | TGTGCCACCAGTGGTACAAGCCAAGAGACCCAGTACTTC
TRBJ2-1 | few | TRBV7-3 | - | CASSPGQGEQFF | TGTGCCAGCAGTCCCGGGCAGGGTGAGCAGTTCTTC
TRBJ2-3 | - | TRBV18 | TRBD2 | CASSPLLVAGGSTDTQYF | TGTGCCAGCTCACCACTCCTGGTGGCGGGAGGAAGCACAGATACGCAGTATTTT
TRBJ1-2 | many | TRBV7-9 | - | CASSLILGAPGYTF | TGTGCCAGCAGCTTAATCTTAGGAGCCCCTGGCTACACCTTC
TRBJ2-6 | - | TRBV19 | - | CASSLTGFGANVLTF | TGTGCCAGTAGCCTTACAGGGTTCGGGGCCAACGTCCTGACTTTC
TRBJ2-3 | - | TRBV30 | TRBD2 | CAWSQGLAGFTDTQYF | TGTGCCTGGAGCCAAGGACTAGCGGGGTTCACAGATACGCAGTATTTT
TRBJ1-3 | few | TRBV30 | - | CASTGVYSGNTIYF | TGTGCCTCGACAGGCGTATACTCTGGAAACACCATATATTTT
TRBJ1-1 | - | TRBV6-1 | - | CASSERLGDTEAFF | TGTGCCAGCAGTGAAAGGTTAGGGGACACTGAAGCTTTCTTT
TRBJ2-4 | once | TRBV19 | TRBD1 | CASTTTGDAYTNIQYF | TGTGCCAGTACTACCACAGGGGACGCTTATACAAACATTCAGTACTTC
TRBJ1-2 | - | TRBV28 | TRBD1 | CASINRGRAQEEGYTF | TGTGCCAGCATCAACAGGGGCAGGGCGCAAGAGGAGGGCTACACCTTC
TRBJ1-2 | once | TRBV11-2 | - | CASSLGSSNYGYTF | TGTGCCAGCAGCTTAGGTTCTTCTAACTATGGCTACACCTTC
TRBJ1-1 | - | TRBV13 | - | CASSATSTSQGAFF | TGTGCCAGCAGCGCTACGTCGACATCCCAAGGAGCTTTCTTT